This TCR beta chain was recovered during a study of graft-versus-host responses after intestinal transplantation (dated by TCRdb to the early 2020s). With regard to the full study: The transplants that recipients received were multivisceral, liver-intestinal, or isolated intestinal. After intestinal transplantation, graft-versus-host and host-versus-graft alloreactive T cell clones were followed in the graft, circulation and bone marrow using bulk TCR-beta CDR3 sequencing. All recipients received anti-thymocyte globulin induction followed by maintenance tacrolimus and steroids for around three years. A cohort of more than 20 intestinal transplant recipients, including one retransplant, was enrolled, and a few patients lacking pretransplant specimens were excluded. Rather than being sequenced by the commercial service, samples from a few later patients were sequenced in-house on an Illumina MiSeq and processed with MiXCR. To identify alloreactive clones, pre-transplant mixed lymphocyte reaction products were sequenced and compared with unstimulated pre-transplant donor and recipient T cells. A peak of at least 4% donor T cells among recipient peripheral blood mononuclear cells was the definition used for donor T cell macrochimerism.

Based on the germline V gene, the CDR1 and CDR2 sequences are KGHSH and LQKENI. V and J are truncated by 3 bases and 0 bases respectively, leaving an intervening sequence of 15 bases. From cysteine to phenylalanine, the CDR3 is 17 amino acids long. Solely the CDR3 DNA is kept, with 51 bases framed from the first base. Remarks on this clone: The clone's antigen remains unknown. Nothing much larger sits one base from this clone, and base qualities are not available.

The library was obtained by the immunoSEQ multiplex PCR assay. High-throughput TCR-beta CDR3 sequencing of genomic DNA from most patients was performed by Adaptive Biotechnologies. As for the original processing: TCR sequencing data for approximately 19 patients were retrieved from Adaptive's ImmunoSEQ software; a few other patients were processed with MiXCR and VDJtools. CDR3 nucleotide sequences shared by donor and recipient were removed because the origin of these sequences could not be assigned. Alloreactive clones required at least 2-fold expansion over unstimulated cells and minimum CFSE-low frequency of 0.002% (template counts) or 0.001% (read counts). Clones detected in sequenced pre-transplant spleen, lymph node, or MLR CFSE-low populations of the donor or recipient were defined as mappable. The cumulative frequency of alloreactive clones was calculated as a percentage of all sequences, weighted by copy number. The source is immuneACCESS, and TCRdb retained only in-frame sequences with V and J called. Part of the clones is not carried over; for the studies checked, unresolved V genes explain less than half of this, and the remainder is unexplained. V and J calls and clone size are those listed in that table; D and trimming were worked out from the DNA. Here the sample has about 63,000 clones; about 89% occur a single time. Clones ranked in the top ten supply under 2% of the sample.

To isolate intraepithelial and lamina propria lymphocytes from graft specimens, dithiothreitol, EDTA incubations and collagenase D digestion were used. Bulk TCR-beta sequencing was performed on serial intestinal graft biopsy specimens collected as late as 600 days after transplant. Overall results and qualifications from the work: High GvH to HvG T cell clonal ratios were observed in the allografts of patients with donor T cell macrochimerism. GvH clones were found in recipient bone marrow, and some of the GvH clones appeared earlier in ileal mucosa or blood, which is consistent with an intestinal mucosal origin. Early after transplant, peak levels of circulating GvH clones were associated with declines in HvG clones. The conclusions were limited by the relatively low number and heterogeneity of the intestinal transplant patients.

Here the chain combines TRBV18 and TRBJ2-1; TRBD2 is a weak D gene call, 7 bases matching. The source was ileum tissue, collected approximately 370 days after transplant. The receptor comes from a human patient who received an intestinal transplant, so some T cells may come from the graft donor. The CDR3 corresponds to CASSPGGRTSSYNEQFF. The base sequence is TGTGCCAGCTCACCTGGGGGGCGGACTAGCTCCTACAATGAGCAGTTCTTC.